These 16 T cell receptor beta chains came from one sample sequenced in a study of blood T cell repertoires in COVID-19. Measured with immunoSEQ multiplex PCR; TCRdb has only the in-frame clones, and not every one. The sample includes 180,000 or so clones, approximately 80% of them seen just once. Sequenced input: PBMCs or T cells enriched from blood (not recorded which). Receptors originate from an older woman who had recovered from COVID-19.

This clone is a singleton in its sample. The genes are TRBV5-1 and TRBJ2-1; D perhaps matches TRBD1 (6 bases). Trimming pared 0 bases from V and 2 bases from J, leaving 9 bases between. CDR1 is SGHRS and CDR2 is YFSETQ in the germline V gene. This CDR3 contains 15 residues. The CDR3 DNA reads as TGCGCCAGCAGCTTGGGGACAGTTACCTACAATGAGCAGTTCTTC. As protein: CASSLGTVTYNEQFF. Filled out from reference TRBV5-1 and TRBJ2-1, the complete variable domain reads KAGVTQTPRYLIKTRGQQVTLSCSPISGHRSVSWYQQTPGQGLQFLFEYFSETQRNKGNFPGRFSGRQFSNSRSEMNVSTLELGDSALYLCASSLGTVTYNEQFFGPGTRLTVL.

V usage is TRBV7-5 and J usage is TRBJ1-3; the table's D gene call, TRBD1, was not cross checked with the DNA. TRBV7-5 is a documented pseudogene. CDR3 length equals 16 residues. CDR3 in DNA: TGTGTCAGAAGCTTTGGCAGGGTACGCTCTGGAAACACCATATATTTT. Its protein is CVRSFGRVRSGNTIYF.

The chain has TRBV18 and TRBJ2-5; TRBD1 aligns across 7 bases. The CDR3 is 15 residues long. In germline, CDR1 is KGHSH, CDR2 LQKENI. Losses at the gene ends were 5 bases for V and 1 base for J; bases not matched to a gene: 7. In DNA, the CDR3 is TGTGCCAGCTCATCAGGGACAGACGTCCAAGAGACCCAGTACTTC. Its protein is CASSSGTDVQETQYF.

V gene TRBV2 combines with J gene TRBJ1-4; D is perhaps TRBD1 (5 bases). Germline V gene data show CDR1 as SNHLY and CDR2 as FYNNEI. The CDR3 has 14 residues. V was cut by 5 bases and J by 8 bases, with 15 bases left in between. Written as DNA, the CDR3 is TGTGCCAGCAGTCTCTCAGGGCCTCCCGAAAAACTGTTTTTT. Translation: CASSLSGPPEKLFF. The full variable domain, in which reference TRBV2 and TRBJ1-4 provide the parts outside the CDR3, is EPEVTQTPSHQVTQMGQEVILRCVPISNHLYFYWYRQILGQKVEFLVSFYNNEISEKSEIFDDQFSVERPDGSNFTLKIRSTKLEDSAMYFCASSLSGPPEKLFFGSGTQLSVL.

The rearrangement uses TRBV12-5 and TRBJ1-1; the D is unclear. Germline V gives CDR1 LGHNT, CDR2 FRNRAP. This CDR3 has 13 amino acids. The V gene lost 6 bases and the J gene lost 1 base, with 9 bases spanning the gap. This CDR3 is CASGYQTNTEAFF. As DNA, the CDR3 is TGTGCTAGTGGCTACCAAACGAACACTGAAGCTTTCTTT.

J is TRBJ1-4 and V is TRBV3-1 (or the pseudogene TRBV3-2); perhaps TRBD1 as D (5 bases). Germline CDR1 LGHDT, CDR2 YNNKEL (reference sequence). CDR3 size: 13 residues. Trimming removed 5 bases at V and 4 bases at J, with 8 bases between. The CDR3 DNA reads as TGTGCCAGCAGCGACAGTCTTAATGAAAAACTGTTTTTT. Amino acids: CASSDSLNEKLFF.

This sequence joins TRBV28 and TRBJ2-7; TRBD1 matches 7 bases. The CDR3 length is 15 residues. V lost 4 bases and J lost 1; bases outside the gene matches: 7. In germline, CDR1 is MDHEN, CDR2 SYDVKM. For the CDR3, the DNA is TGTGCCAGCAGTTCAACAGGGGCATCATCCTACGAGCAGTACTTC. Translation: CASSSTGASSYEQYF.

The chain carries TRBV4-2 and TRBJ1-2; TRBD1 matches 10 bases. Germline assignment: CDR1 LGHNA and CDR2 YNFKEQ. V lost 2 bases to trimming and J lost 7 bases; unmatched junction nucleotides: 7. The CDR3 covers 15 residues. CDR3: CASSQTDRGRGGYTF. CDR3 sequence (DNA): TGTGCCAGCAGCCAAACGGACAGGGGGAGAGGTGGCTACACCTTC.

The V and J genes are TRBV10-3 and TRBJ2-7, with 9 bases identical to TRBD1. Unmatched junction bases numbered 8, after V lost 6 bases and J lost 5 bases. Germline V gene sequence: CDR1 ENHRY, CDR2 SYGVKD. CDR3 length equals 14 residues. The CDR3, as DNA: TGTGCCATCAGAGATGGGACAGGGAGCCACGAGCAGTACTTC. Translating it yields CAIRDGTGSHEQYF.

J is TRBJ1-2 and V is TRBV5-1; D not resolved. This CDR3 is 16 amino acids long. CDR1 and CDR2 (germline): SGHRS, YFSETQ. Trimming removed 4 bases at V and 1 base at J, with 17 bases between. The CDR3 DNA follows: TGCGCCAGCAGCCCCTTTGAGCGGCAAATTAACTATGGCTACACCTTC. Protein: CASSPFERQINYGYTF. Filled out from reference TRBV5-1 and TRBJ1-2, the complete variable domain reads KAGVTQTPRYLIKTRGQQVTLSCSPISGHRSVSWYQQTPGQGLQFLFEYFSETQRNKGNFPGRFSGRQFSNSRSEMNVSTLELGDSALYLCASSPFERQINYGYTFGSGTRLTVV.

The CDR3 sequence is CASSAGTSSGNTIYF. DNA for the CDR3: TGTGCCAGCAGTGCCGGGACAAGCTCTGGAAACACCATATATTTT. J is TRBJ1-3 and V is TRBV2, with D possibly being TRBD1 (6 bases). V was shortened by 4 bases and J by 0 bases, with 10 bases between the two germline ends. CDR3 length: 15 residues. CDR1 and CDR2 from the germline V gene are SNHLY and FYNNEI.

This rearrangement joins TRBV10-3 to TRBJ2-2; D is ambiguous. The CDR3 is 14 amino acids. Germline V lookup: CDR1 ENHRY, CDR2 SYGVKD. With 3 bases removed from V and 2 bases from J, the gap between germline ends came to 7 bases. The CDR3 loop reads CAISELTNTGELFF. The CDR3 nucleotides are TGTGCCATCAGTGAACTCACTAACACCGGGGAGCTGTTTTTT.

The chain joins TRBV5-1 to TRBJ2-3; possible D gene TRBD1, 6 bases. With 6 bases removed from V and 4 bases from J, the gap between germline ends came to 15 bases. This CDR3 is 14 amino acids long. Germline CDR1 is SGHRS and CDR2 is YFSETQ. CDR3 sequence reads: CASTEWGRADTQYF. The CDR3 nucleotides are TGCGCCAGCACCGAGTGGGGGCGCGCAGATACGCAGTATTTT.

This clone was observed a handful of times. This chain uses TRBV25-1 with TRBJ2-5; the D gene is possibly TRBD2 (7 bases). Trimming pared 1 base from V and 1 base from J, leaving 13 bases between. Per germline, CDR1 MGHDK and CDR2 SYGVNS. The CDR3 covers 16 residues. CDR3 in amino acids: CASSEWGGRGQETQYF. DNA of the CDR3: TGTGCCAGCAGTGAATGGGGGGGCAGGGGCCAAGAGACCCAGTACTTC.

This clone has more than one count but fewer than ten. The DNA of the CDR3 is TGCGCCAGCAGCTTTTCCCCGACTAGCGGGGACGAGCAGTACTTC. It specifies CASSFSPTSGDEQYF. This chain connects TRBV5-1 to TRBJ2-7, with TRBD2 matching 11 bases. This CDR3 comprises 15 residues. Losses at the gene ends were 2 bases for V and 5 bases for J; bases not matched to a gene: 6. The germline gives CDR1 SGHRS, CDR2 YFSETQ. Based on the CDR3 plus reference TRBV5-1 and TRBJ2-7, the full variable domain is KAGVTQTPRYLIKTRGQQVTLSCSPISGHRSVSWYQQTPGQGLQFLFEYFSETQRNKGNFPGRFSGRQFSNSRSEMNVSTLELGDSALYLCASSFSPTSGDEQYFGPGTRLTVT.

The chain links TRBV4-2 to TRBJ2-7; perhaps TRBD1 as D (6 bases). Trimming stripped 6 bases from V and 3 bases from J, with 18 bases between. The V gene's germline CDR1 is LGHNA and CDR2 YNFKEQ. CDR3 size: 15 residues. The CDR3 DNA follows: TGTGCCAGCAGTACGGGGCAGGGGTCTTTCTACGAGCAGTACTTC. It specifies CASSTGQGSFYEQYF.